This is a list of T cell receptor beta chains from one sample in a study of blood T cell repertoires in COVID-19. Assay used: immunoSEQ multiplex PCR; TCRdb lists only in-frame clones, some missing. The sample shows 350,000 to 450,000 clones, roughly 90% of them seen only once. The sample comprised PBMCs or T cells enriched from blood (not recorded which). The receptors were sampled from a woman aged 40-49 years who had been exposed to COVID-19. Both conserved end residues are part of each CDR3. The D gene is left open where the match is weak. Rows may omit the clone size; those that give it use once, few, many or a size class.

D gene,J gene,clone size,V gene,CDR3 DNA,CDR3 protein
TRBD1,TRBJ1-4,NA,TRBV7-9,TGTGCCAGCAGCCCCAAGACAGGGGTCGGTGAAAAACTGTTTTTT,CASSPKTGVGEKLFF
NA,TRBJ2-3,NA,TRBV7-6,TGTGCCAGCAGCTCCTACACAGATACGCAGTATTTT,CASSSYTDTQYF
NA,TRBJ2-2,NA,TRBV7-9,TGTGCCAGCAGCCTGAGTCAGAACACCGGGGAGCTGTTTTTT,CASSLSQNTGELFF
TRBD1,TRBJ1-1,NA,TRBV27,TGTGCCAGCAGTCCCGGGACAGGGGCGCACGCTGAAGCTTTCTTT,CASSPGTGAHAEAFF
TRBD1,TRBJ1-5,NA,TRBV18,TGTGCCAGCTCAACCGGACAGGCAGGGAATCAGCCCCAGCATTTT,CASSTGQAGNQPQHF
TRBD1,TRBJ2-7,NA,TRBV7-3,TGTGCCAGCAGCTCTTTCGCTCGGGGACAGGGGGATAAGAGTACGGAAGAGCAGTACTTC,CASSSFARGQGDKSTEEQYF
NA,TRBJ2-5,once,TRBV27,TGTGCCAGCAGTCTAAACAGGGAAGCGACCCAGTACTTC,CASSLNREATQYF
NA,TRBJ2-3,NA,TRBV7-2,TGTGCCAGCAGCTTAGAACGTTGGGCGGATACGCAGTATTTT,CASSLERWADTQYF
NA,TRBJ2-1,NA,TRBV19,TGTGCCAGTAGTATAGGGCCTGGTGTCGGGATGGGGAATGAGCAGTTCTTC,CASSIGPGVGMGNEQFF
NA,TRBJ1-4,NA,TRBV30,TGTGCCTGGAGTGTAATGTTGGGGGGTGAAAAACTGTTTTTT,CAWSVMLGGEKLFF
NA,TRBJ2-6,NA,TRBV28,TGTGCCAGCAGTTTCCGGGCTGGGGCCAACGTCCTGACTTTC,CASSFRAGANVLTF
TRBD1,TRBJ2-1,NA,TRBV5-4,TGTGCCAGCAGCCCCGACAGGGGGCCCTACAATGAGCAGTTCTTC,CASSPDRGPYNEQFF
TRBD1,TRBJ1-5,NA,TRBV10-3,TGTGCCATCGCTGACAGGGGAAGTCAGCCCCAGCATTTT,CAIADRGSQPQHF
TRBD1,TRBJ2-7,NA,TRBV30,TGTGCCTGGAGTGCACCCGGGACAGGGAGGAGACAGTACTTC,CAWSAPGTGRRQYF
TRBD1,TRBJ2-7,NA,TRBV19,TGTGCCAGTACCCTTAGAAGGGGGCGAAGGTACGAGCAGTACTTC,CASTLRRGRRYEQYF
NA,TRBJ2-5,NA,TRBV6-2/TRBV6-3,TGTGCCAGCAGTTGGCTGAGGGCCCCAGAGACCCAGTACTTC,CASSWLRAPETQYF
NA,TRBJ2-1,NA,TRBV12-3/TRBV12-4,TGTGCCAGCAGACCCGGCTGGCTAGCACTCTTGGTCTTC,CASRPGWLALLVF
NA,TRBJ1-4,NA,TRBV10-1,TGCGCCAGCAGACGGACGGACTTTAATGAAAAACTGTTTTTT,CASRRTDFNEKLFF
NA,TRBJ1-5,NA,TRBV6-5,TGTGCCAGCAGTTACCAGGGAGGTCAGCCCCAGCATTTT,CASSYQGGQPQHF
NA,TRBJ2-1,NA,TRBV10-3,TGTGCCATCAGGGTTGACCCCACAGACAATGAGCAGTTCTTC,CAIRVDPTDNEQFF
NA,TRBJ2-2,once,TRBV5-1,TGCGCCAGCAGCTTGGTCGGGACAACCACCGGGGAGCTGTTTTTT,CASSLVGTTTGELFF
NA,TRBJ1-2,NA,TRBV3-1/TRBV3-2,TGTGCCAGCAGCCAGGCCCTAGGCGGCTACACCTTC,CASSQALGGYTF
NA,TRBJ1-2,NA,TRBV27,TGTGCCAGCAGTTTGACAGGAATCAACTATGGCTACACCTTC,CASSLTGINYGYTF
NA,TRBJ1-2,NA,TRBV12-3/TRBV12-4,TGTGCCAGCACCTCGACAGAGACTTATGGCTACACCTTC,CASTSTETYGYTF
NA,TRBJ1-6,NA,TRBV6-5,TGTGCCAGCGGCCCGGGGTATAATTCACCCCTCCACTTT,CASGPGYNSPLHF
NA,TRBJ2-6,NA,TRBV5-6,TGTGCCAGCAGCTTGATGAACGGACAGAGCTCTGGGGCCAACGTCCTGACTTTC,CASSLMNGQSSGANVLTF
TRBD2,TRBJ2-7,NA,TRBV7-2,TGTGCCAGCAGCTCAACTAGCGGGGGGTCCTACGAGCAGTACTTC,CASSSTSGGSYEQYF
TRBD1,TRBJ2-7,NA,TRBV7-2,TGTGCCAGCAGCTTAGGGAGAGACAGGGGGCGAAACGAGCAGTACTTC,CASSLGRDRGRNEQYF
NA,TRBJ1-1,few,TRBV5-1,TGCGCCAGCAGCTTGTACGGGGGAGACACTGAAGCTTTCTTT,CASSLYGGDTEAFF
NA,TRBJ2-3,NA,TRBV6-1,TGTGCCAGCAGTGACCTGGATCCCGGGGGAGATACGCAGTATTTT,CASSDLDPGGDTQYF
NA,TRBJ1-5,NA,TRBV29-1,TGCAGCGTTGTGGTCAGTGTAAATCAGCCCCAGCATTTT,CSVVVSVNQPQHF
TRBD2,TRBJ2-1,NA,TRBV7-3,TGTGCCAGCAGCTTAATGGTAGCGGGAGCCAATGAGCAGTTCTTC,CASSLMVAGANEQFF
TRBD1,TRBJ1-1,NA,TRBV27,TGTGCCAGCAGTTTGAGGGGGCGGGCTGAAGCTTTCTTT,CASSLRGRAEAFF
NA,TRBJ1-5,few,TRBV9,TGTGCCAGCAGCGTAGATGCAGGGGATCAGCCCCAGCATTTT,CASSVDAGDQPQHF
TRBD1,TRBJ1-2,NA,TRBV7-8,TGTGCCAGCAGCCAACCGGGACAGGGTATTGGCTACACCTTC,CASSQPGQGIGYTF
NA,TRBJ2-5,NA,TRBV5-1,TGCGCCAGCGCTCCCCCGGGGTTATCAGAGACCCAGTACTTC,CASAPPGLSETQYF
NA,TRBJ2-5,NA,TRBV5-1,TGCGCCAGCAGCTTGGCCTCGGGAGGGGGCTCCTATGAGACCCAGTACTTC,CASSLASGGGSYETQYF
TRBD2,TRBJ2-2,NA,TRBV5-5,TGTGCCAGCAGCCTAGCGGGGGGATACACCGGGGAGCTGTTTTTT,CASSLAGGYTGELFF
NA,TRBJ2-1,NA,TRBV7-9,TGTGCCAGCAGCTTACGGTATGAGTACAATGAGCAGTTCTTC,CASSLRYEYNEQFF
NA,TRBJ1-5,few,TRBV19,TGTGCCAGCCCCCAGGCTCAGCCCCAGCATTTT,CASPQAQPQHF
NA,TRBJ1-2,NA,TRBV4-3,TGCGCCAGCAGCCACATTGCCGAGGGAAAAGCAACCTTC,CASSHIAEGKATF
TRBD2,TRBJ2-1,NA,TRBV5-6,TGTGCCAGCAGCTTCCGGACTAGCGGGGCCAATGAGCAGTTCTTC,CASSFRTSGANEQFF
NA,TRBJ2-5,NA,TRBV7-8,TGTGCCAGCAGCCCTGGGGGGGACAAAGAGACCCAGTACTTC,CASSPGGDKETQYF
TRBD2,TRBJ2-1,NA,TRBV19,TGTGCCAGTAGCCGGAGCGGGGGGGTATACAATGAGCAGTTCTTC,CASSRSGGVYNEQFF
NA,TRBJ2-3,NA,TRBV10-1,TGCGCCAGCAGTGAGTCGAGGGCAGCAGATACGCAGTATTTT,CASSESRAADTQYF
NA,TRBJ1-1,NA,TRBV2,TGTGCCAGCAGTGAAGAGGACTACACTGAAGCTTTCTTT,CASSEEDYTEAFF
TRBD1,TRBJ1-2,once,TRBV19,TGTGCCAGTAGTCTCCGACCCCCGGGACAGGGGAAGGACTATGGCTACACCTTC,CASSLRPPGQGKDYGYTF
NA,TRBJ1-6,NA,TRBV9,TGTGCCAGCAGCCCCCAAGGGTGGACTTCCCATAATTCACCCCTCCACTTT,CASSPQGWTSHNSPLHF
TRBD1,TRBJ2-3,NA,TRBV5-1,TGCGCCAGCAGAAATGGACAGGTGGACACAGATACGCAGTATTTT,CASRNGQVDTDTQYF
TRBD1,TRBJ1-2,NA,TRBV18,TGTGCCAGCTCACCCCTTGACAGGGGGAAGGGCTACACCTTC,CASSPLDRGKGYTF
TRBD2,TRBJ2-3,NA,TRBV7-2,TGTGCCAGCAGCCCCCTTGGGCTAGCGGGGGTACAAGATACGCAGTATTTT,CASSPLGLAGVQDTQYF
NA,TRBJ1-1,NA,TRBV30,TGTGCCTGGGCCACACTAGGAGGTGGTGAAGCTTTCTTT,CAWATLGGGEAFF
NA,TRBJ2-7,NA,TRBV7-6,TGTGCCAGCAGCTTAAGGGACACGGGCCCCTACGAGCAGTACTTC,CASSLRDTGPYEQYF
NA,TRBJ1-2,NA,TRBV3-1/TRBV3-2,TGTGCCAGCAGACCAGGACACCACCGTACGGGCTATGGCTACACCTTC,CASRPGHHRTGYGYTF
TRBD2,TRBJ2-1,NA,TRBV9,TGTGCCAGCACCCTCGGGGGGTCCGGGTCCGATGAGCAGTTCTTC,CASTLGGSGSDEQFF